The T cell receptor (beta chain) under discussion was sequenced for a study of cytomegalovirus exposure and HLA in healthy donors. Primers included in the PCR were 60 Vbeta and 13 Jbeta primers. The repertoire was sequenced with immunoSEQ multiplex PCR; TCRdb's copy has only in-frame clones and lacks some. Of over 100,000 clones in the sample, over 65% were seen once. CDR3 length: 14 amino acids. V lost 4 bases and J 0 bases, leaving 9 bases between the germline ends. Germline V gives CDR1 ENHRY, CDR2 SYGVKD. This clone was observed a handful of times. The TCR comes from a female donor in good health and CMV-seronegative. Sequencing input: PBMCs. The V and J genes are TRBV10-3 and TRBJ1-1; D not resolved. CDR3 protein: CAISAGRMNTEAFF. CDR3 in DNA: TGTGCCATCAGTGCCGGGAGAATGAACACTGAAGCTTTCTTT.